Below, 8 T cell receptor beta chains from the same sample are listed, as sequenced in a study of glioma-infiltrating T cells. Amplification of TCR alpha and beta CDR3 regions from RNA used iRepertoire nested multiplex PCR. TCRdb re-called the multiplex PCR reads through MiXCR, storing one row per CDR3 protein. The sample lists about 4,900 distinct CDR3 sequences; around 29% were seen once. The sample taken for sequencing was glioma tissue, nonneoplastic brain tissue, or PBMCs (not recorded which). Receptors were obtained from a human donor with low-grade glioma or glioblastoma, undergoing nonglioma brain surgery, or in good health (not recorded which).

This clonotype ranks as medium-sized (0.01 to 0.1%). This chain uses TRBV12-3 or TRBV12-4 with TRBJ2-1; 9 bases map to TRBD2. The CDR3 loop spans 17 amino acids. The V gene end was trimmed by 1 base and the J gene end by 7 bases; junction bases not matched to a gene: 11. CDR3 loop: CASSLGPSGVGENEQFF. CDR3 sequence (DNA): TGTGCCAGCAGTTTAGGACCTAGCGGGGTTGGGGAAAATGAGCAGTTCTTC.

About this clonotype itself: Its ends do not fully match the called genes, so a read error is possible. The chain links TRBV27 to TRBJ2-1; D gene uncertain. The CDR3 contains 14 residues. The germline V gene has CDR1 MNHEY and CDR2 SMNVEV (reference sequence). The CDR3 protein is CASSLVLTDNKQFF. DNA of the CDR3: TGTGCCAGCAGTTTAGTCCTAACAGACAATAAGCAGTTCTTC.

This clonotype was observed at least ten times. The rearrangement joins TRBV11-2 to TRBJ2-3; no firm D call. From germline, CDR1 is SGHAT and CDR2 FQNNGV. CDR3 length equals 13 residues. The V gene lost 5 bases and the J gene lost 1 base, with 7 bases spanning the gap. Written as DNA, the CDR3 is TGTGCCAGCAGCCCCCCGGGCACAGATACGCAGTATTTT. This codes for CASSPPGTDTQYF.

V usage is TRBV4-2 and J usage is TRBJ2-2; TRBD2 aligns across 11 bases. Germline values: CDR1 LGHNA, CDR2 YNFKEQ. The CDR3 loop spans 15 amino acids. J lost 3 bases, V lost 4 bases, and 1 base had no gene match. Written as DNA, the CDR3 is TGTGCCAGCAGCCCACTAGCGGGAGACACCGGGGAGCTGTTTTTT. Its translation is CASSPLAGDTGELFF.

This clonotype is medium-sized (0.01 to 0.1%) within its sample. The CDR3 loop reads CASRQKSTGELFF. CDR3 in DNA: TGTGCCAGCAGACAGAAAAGCACCGGGGAGCTGTTTTTT. This sequence joins TRBV7-9 and TRBJ2-2; the D is unclear. The CDR3 is 13 amino acids. The germline V and J ends were trimmed by 6 bases and 4 bases, with 9 bases remaining between them. Per the germline V gene, CDR1 is SEHNR and CDR2 is FQNEAQ (reference sequence).

Points on this clonotype: An end of the junction does not agree with germline; a read error may underlie this. The DNA for the CDR3 is TGTGCCAGCGACAGGGTCACTGAAGCTTCCTTT. Translating it yields CASDRVTEASF. The J gene is TRBJ1-1, the V gene TRBV28, with 7 nucleotides matching TRBD1. CDR1 and CDR2 from the germline V gene are MDHEN and SYDVKM. This CDR3 has 11 amino acids. The complete variable domain, with remaining parts taken from reference TRBV28 and TRBJ1-1, reads DVKVTQSSRYLVKRTGEKVFLECVQDMDHENMFWYRQDPGLGLRLIYFSYDVKMKEKGDIPEGYSVSREKKERFSLILESASTNQTSMYLCASDRVTEASFGQGTRLTVV.

The chain carries TRBV29-1 and TRBJ1-2, with 10 bases aligning to TRBD1. CDR1 is SQVTM and CDR2 is ANQGSEA in the germline V gene. This CDR3 is 13 amino acids long. Trimming at V came to 5 bases and at J to 4 bases, leaving 4 bases not matched to a gene. The CDR3 sequence: CSVLTGGSYGYTF. As DNA, the CDR3 is TGCAGCGTTTTGACAGGGGGCAGCTATGGCTACACCTTC.

V usage is TRBV15 and J usage is TRBJ2-5; tentatively, D is TRBD2 (6 bases). This CDR3 comprises 15 residues. Germline loops: CDR1 LNHNV, CDR2 YYDKDF (reference sequence). Trimming cost V 9 bases and J 5 bases, with 22 bases left between them. CDR3 coding DNA: TGTGCCACGAGCGAGATAGCGGAGGGTTTTGAGACCCAGTACTTC. It codes for CATSEIAEGFETQYF.